The rows below give T cell receptor beta chains drawn from one sample of a study of blood T cell repertoires in COVID-19. Measured with immunoSEQ multiplex PCR; TCRdb has only the in-frame clones, and not every one. Of roughly 200,000 clones in the sample, 80% were seen once. The sequenced sample consisted of peripheral blood. The origin of the receptors is a man aged 65-85 years with active or convalescent COVID-19. CDR3s include the opening cysteine and the closing phenylalanine or tryptophan. D genes are given only for firm matches. Size values are once, few and many counts, or a class for expanded clones, and some rows have none.

v_gene: TRBV7-2; d_gene: -; j_gene: TRBJ2-3; abundance: few; len: 13; CDR3aa: CASRYTGTDTQYF; CDR3nt: TGTGCCAGCAGGTACACAGGGACAGATACGCAGTATTTT
v_gene: TRBV5-4; d_gene: TRBD1; j_gene: TRBJ2-7; abundance: -; len: 12; CDR3aa: CASRDRVGEQYF; CDR3nt: TGTGCCAGCAGGGACAGGGTGGGCGAGCAGTACTTC
v_gene: TRBV28; d_gene: TRBD1; j_gene: TRBJ1-2; abundance: -; len: 18; CDR3aa: CASSLLSIRDRAPYGYTF; CDR3nt: TGTGCCAGCAGTTTACTCAGCATACGGGACAGGGCACCCTATGGCTACACCTTC
v_gene: TRBV7-6; d_gene: TRBD1; j_gene: TRBJ2-7; abundance: -; len: 15; CDR3aa: CASSLGQGEVYEQYF; CDR3nt: TGTGCCAGCAGCTTAGGACAGGGCGAGGTGTACGAGCAGTACTTC
v_gene: TRBV5-1; d_gene: -; j_gene: TRBJ1-3; abundance: few; len: 14; CDR3aa: CASSVMGGGNTIYF; CDR3nt: TGCGCCAGCAGCGTGATGGGGGGTGGAAACACCATATATTTT
v_gene: TRBV29-1; d_gene: TRBD1; j_gene: TRBJ2-1; abundance: -; len: 15; CDR3aa: CSGGPGTGVYNEQFF; CDR3nt: TGCAGCGGGGGGCCCGGGACAGGGGTCTACAATGAGCAGTTCTTC
v_gene: TRBV6-1; d_gene: -; j_gene: TRBJ1-2; abundance: -; len: 14; CDR3aa: CASSELQGIYGYTF; CDR3nt: TGTGCCAGCAGTGAATTGCAGGGAATCTATGGCTACACCTTC
v_gene: TRBV12-3/TRBV12-4; d_gene: -; j_gene: TRBJ1-2; abundance: once; len: 12; CDR3aa: CASCRGSNGYTF; CDR3nt: TGTGCCAGCTGTAGGGGAAGTAATGGCTACACCTTC
v_gene: TRBV18; d_gene: -; j_gene: TRBJ1-1; abundance: -; len: 12; CDR3aa: CASSPGRGEAFF; CDR3nt: TGTGCCAGCTCACCAGGCCGGGGTGAAGCTTTCTTT
v_gene: TRBV10-3; d_gene: -; j_gene: TRBJ2-7; abundance: -; len: 14; CDR3aa: CAISRDLSSYEQYF; CDR3nt: TGTGCCATCAGTCGGGACTTAAGCTCCTACGAGCAGTACTTC
v_gene: TRBV20-1; d_gene: -; j_gene: TRBJ1-5; abundance: few; len: 13; CDR3aa: CSASTGSNQPQHF; CDR3nt: TGCAGTGCCAGTACAGGGTCCAATCAGCCCCAGCATTTT
v_gene: TRBV27; d_gene: -; j_gene: TRBJ1-1; abundance: -; len: 13; CDR3aa: CASSSGFGTEAFF; CDR3nt: TGTGCCAGCAGTTCCGGGTTCGGGACTGAAGCTTTCTTT
v_gene: TRBV18; d_gene: -; j_gene: TRBJ2-7; abundance: few; len: 13; CDR3aa: CASSPRGAYEQYF; CDR3nt: TGTGCCAGCTCACCCAGGGGCGCCTACGAGCAGTACTTC
v_gene: TRBV25-1; d_gene: -; j_gene: TRBJ1-5; abundance: few; len: 14; CDR3aa: CASRENGGNQPQHF; CDR3nt: TGTGCCAGCAGAGAAAATGGGGGGAATCAGCCCCAGCATTTT
v_gene: TRBV30; d_gene: -; j_gene: TRBJ1-2; abundance: -; len: 10; CDR3aa: CAWKPDGYTF; CDR3nt: TGTGCCTGGAAACCGGATGGCTACACCTTC
v_gene: TRBV9; d_gene: -; j_gene: TRBJ2-5; abundance: few; len: 15; CDR3aa: CASSVTGSVQETQYF; CDR3nt: TGTGCCAGCAGCGTGACGGGATCCGTACAAGAGACCCAGTACTTC
v_gene: TRBV11-2; d_gene: TRBD2; j_gene: TRBJ2-1; abundance: -; len: 15; CDR3aa: CASSFGLAEDNEQFF; CDR3nt: TGTGCCAGCAGCTTCGGACTAGCGGAGGACAATGAGCAGTTCTTC
v_gene: TRBV18; d_gene: -; j_gene: TRBJ2-2; abundance: once; len: 14; CDR3aa: CASTPPDSPGELFF; CDR3nt: TGTGCCAGCACGCCTCCGGACAGTCCCGGGGAGCTGTTTTTT
v_gene: TRBV29-1; d_gene: -; j_gene: TRBJ1-2; abundance: few; len: 12; CDR3aa: CSVVGGEYGYTF; CDR3nt: TGCAGCGTTGTCGGAGGGGAATATGGCTACACCTTC
v_gene: TRBV19; d_gene: TRBD2; j_gene: TRBJ2-1; abundance: -; len: 14; CDR3aa: CASSPPGGLSKQFF; CDR3nt: TGTGCCAGTAGTCCCCCGGGGGGATTGAGTAAGCAGTTCTTC
v_gene: TRBV5-4; d_gene: -; j_gene: TRBJ1-2; abundance: -; len: 13; CDR3aa: CASSLWGANGYTF; CDR3nt: TGTGCCAGCAGCTTGTGGGGCGCGAATGGCTACACCTTC
v_gene: TRBV5-4; d_gene: -; j_gene: TRBJ2-2; abundance: -; len: 16; CDR3aa: CASTRRVRGNTGELFF; CDR3nt: TGTGCCAGCACCCGCCGCGTGCGCGGGAACACCGGGGAGCTGTTTTTT
v_gene: TRBV5-1; d_gene: TRBD1; j_gene: TRBJ1-4; abundance: -; len: 15; CDR3aa: CASSGQGSTNEKLFF; CDR3nt: TGCGCCAGCAGCGGACAGGGATCAACTAATGAAAAACTGTTTTTT
v_gene: TRBV12-3/TRBV12-4; d_gene: -; j_gene: TRBJ1-1; abundance: few; len: 13; CDR3aa: CASSYDSNTEAFF; CDR3nt: TGTGCCAGCAGTTACGACAGTAACACTGAAGCTTTCTTT
v_gene: TRBV7-6; d_gene: TRBD1; j_gene: TRBJ2-7; abundance: -; len: 15; CDR3aa: CASSLAPGQGYEQYF; CDR3nt: TGTGCCAGCAGCTTAGCTCCGGGACAGGGTTACGAGCAGTACTTC
v_gene: TRBV6-1; d_gene: -; j_gene: TRBJ1-5; abundance: -; len: 14; CDR3aa: CASSLDYSNQPQHF; CDR3nt: TGTGCCAGCAGCTTAGATTATAGCAATCAGCCCCAGCATTTT
v_gene: TRBV18; d_gene: TRBD2; j_gene: TRBJ2-2; abundance: -; len: 19; CDR3aa: CASSPQMVAGGQSTGELFF; CDR3nt: TGTGCCAGCTCACCACAAATGGTAGCGGGAGGTCAGAGCACCGGGGAGCTGTTTTTT
v_gene: TRBV3-1/TRBV3-2; d_gene: -; j_gene: TRBJ1-6; abundance: -; len: 13; CDR3aa: CASSRQDQSPLHF; CDR3nt: TGTGCCAGCAGCCGACAGGATCAATCACCCCTCCACTTT
v_gene: TRBV27; d_gene: TRBD2; j_gene: TRBJ2-7; abundance: -; len: 15; CDR3aa: CASSQGLAGVYEQYF; CDR3nt: TGTGCCAGCAGTCAGGGACTAGCGGGCGTCTACGAGCAGTACTTC